A selection of T cell receptor beta chains follows, all from one sample in a study of human T cells and chemical hapten exposure. In TCRdb, the RACE reads were re-called with MiXCR into one record per CDR3 protein. The sample holds 150,000 to 200,000 distinct CDR3 sequences, roughly 15% seen once. Sequences were derived from whole blood, sampled in connection with sensitization to the hapten diphenylcyclopropenone (DPC). All receptors come from a woman between 25 and 40 years old with alopecia areata. Some clones in this sample may be carry-over from other donors' samples. Both conserved end residues are part of each CDR3. A D gene is named only where the DNA matches it firmly. Only part of the rows carry a size: once, few, many, or a class if the clone is expanded.

V	size	D	J	DNA	CDR3
TRBV7-2	NA	TRBD1	TRBJ1-1	TGTGCCAGCAGCCGACAGGGGGCCGGTGAAGCTTTCTTT	CASSRQGAGEAFF
TRBV20-1	few	NA	TRBJ2-1	TGCAGTGCTAGATTCCGGGAGAACTTCCATTTCTTC	CSARFRENFHFF
TRBV9	few	NA	TRBJ2-1	TGTGCCAGCAGCGTAGGATTCAGTGGGGGACCCGTCTATGAGCAGTTCTTC	CASSVGFSGGPVYEQFF
TRBV29-1	NA	NA	TRBJ2-3	TGCAGCGTTGAAAGGGGAGCTAGCACAGATACGCAGTATTTT	CSVERGASTDTQYF
TRBV6-2/TRBV6-3	few	NA	TRBJ1-5	TGTGCCAGCAGTTACTGGGGCGGAAGCAATCAGCCCCAGCATTTT	CASSYWGGSNQPQHF
TRBV13	NA	NA	TRBJ2-3	TGTGCCAGCAGCTTCCAGGGAGGCCCTGGGTATTTT	CASSFQGGPGYF
TRBV24-1	many	TRBD1	TRBJ2-3	TGTGCCACCAGTGATCCCCGACAGGGAGGCACAGATACGCAGTATTTT	CATSDPRQGGTDTQYF
TRBV11-2	NA	NA	TRBJ2-2	TGTGCCAGCAGCTTAGGCCAAAGAGAAACCGGGGAGCTGTTTTTT	CASSLGQRETGELFF
TRBV6-6	few	TRBD1	TRBJ2-2	TGTGCCACGGGACAGGGGGACACCGGGGAGCTGTTTTTT	CATGQGDTGELFF
TRBV12-5	few	TRBD2	TRBJ2-5	TGTGCTAGTGGTTCGACTAGCGGGGGCCCAGAGACCCAGTACTTC	CASGSTSGGPETQYF
TRBV19	few	NA	TRBJ1-6	TGTGCCAGTAGTATGGGGGACCCTAATTCACCCCTCCACTTT	CASSMGDPNSPLHF
TRBV6-6	NA	TRBD1	TRBJ1-6	TGTGCCAGCGAAGGGGGCAGTTCACCCCTCCACTTT	CASEGGSSPLHF
TRBV5-6	NA	NA	TRBJ2-7	TGTGCCAGCAGGAAACGGTCAGGGTCCAGCGAGCAGTACTTC	CASRKRSGSSEQYF
TRBV28	NA	NA	TRBJ1-2	TGTGCCAGCAGTTTCGGGGGGCAAAACTATGGCTACACCTTC	CASSFGGQNYGYTF
TRBV3-1	NA	NA	TRBJ2-5	TGTGCCAGCAGCCCAGCAGGGCGAGAGACCCAGTACTTC	CASSPAGRETQYF
TRBV28	NA	TRBD2	TRBJ2-5	TGTGCCAGCAGTTCGCCTACGGGGGGGCAAGAGACCCAGTACTTC	CASSSPTGGQETQYF
TRBV20-1	few	TRBD1	TRBJ1-2	TGCAGTGCTAGAGATCAGGCAGGGGGAACGGGTGGCTACACCTTC	CSARDQAGGTGGYTF
TRBV12-3/TRBV12-4	NA	NA	TRBJ1-6	TGTGCCAGCACGGGAACACGAAGTTCACCCCTCCACTTT	CASTGTRSSPLHF
TRBV21-1	few	NA	TRBJ2-3	TGTGCCAGCAGCATTCGCAGGGGCACGAGCACAGATACGCAGTATTTT	CASSIRRGTSTDTQYF
TRBV29-1	many	TRBD1	TRBJ1-1	TGCAGCGTTGAAGCCCGGACAGGGAACACTGAAGCTTTCTTT	CSVEARTGNTEAFF
TRBV29-1	many	NA	TRBJ2-5	TGCAGCGTTGTTCGGAACCAAGAGACCCAGTACTTC	CSVVRNQETQYF
TRBV4-3	few	NA	TRBJ2-1	TGCGCCAGCAGCCAAGGTCTTAGCGGCGATGAGCAGTTCTTC	CASSQGLSGDEQFF
TRBV7-3	once	NA	TRBJ2-3	TGTGCCAGCAGCGGTAGTAGCACAGATACGCAGTATTTT	CASSGSSTDTQYF
TRBV12-3/TRBV12-4	few	NA	TRBJ2-2	TGTGCCAGCCACATTAACACCGGGGAGCTGTTTTTT	CASHINTGELFF
TRBV7-2	few	NA	TRBJ1-4	TGTGCCAGCAGCTTAGGTCAGCCTGGAGACGAAAAACTGTTTTTT	CASSLGQPGDEKLFF
TRBV20-1	few	NA	TRBJ2-7	TGCAGTGTTTATAGCGGCATATCCTACGAGCAGTACTTC	CSVYSGISYEQYF
TRBV5-1	few	TRBD1	TRBJ2-4	TGCGCCAGCAGTCGGGACAGGACGGAAAACATTCAGTACTTC	CASSRDRTENIQYF
TRBV7-9	NA	NA	TRBJ2-1	TGTGCCAGCAGCTTAATAGGGAGTGATGAGCAGTTCTTC	CASSLIGSDEQFF
TRBV2	few	NA	TRBJ1-6	TGTGCCAGCAGTGAACAAGGAGTTAATTCACCCCTCCACTTT	CASSEQGVNSPLHF
TRBV28	many	NA	TRBJ1-1	TGTGCCAGCAGTTTAGTCCAGGGGAACACTGAAGCTTTCTTT	CASSLVQGNTEAFF
TRBV6-2/TRBV6-3	few	NA	TRBJ2-1	TGTGCCAGCACAAACGGGGACTCGCAGTTCTTC	CASTNGDSQFF
TRBV4-3	NA	TRBD2	TRBJ2-1	TGCGCCAGCAGCCAAATGCCCTCCACTAGCGGGAATCGGGATGAGCAGTTCTTC	CASSQMPSTSGNRDEQFF
TRBV7-9	NA	NA	TRBJ2-7	TGTGCCAGCAGCCCGAACAACAGAATATCGGTCGAGCAGTACTTC	CASSPNNRISVEQYF
TRBV28	NA	NA	TRBJ1-1	TGTGCCAGCAGTTCCCTAACAGGGAACACTGAAGCTTTCTTT	CASSSLTGNTEAFF
TRBV7-2	NA	NA	TRBJ1-4	TGTGCCAGCAGCACCGGACCGATGAGAGGTGAAAAACTGTTTTTT	CASSTGPMRGEKLFF
TRBV29-1	few	NA	TRBJ2-1	TGCAGCGTTTCAGGGTTTCATAGAAATGAGCAGTTCTTC	CSVSGFHRNEQFF
TRBV7-9	many	NA	TRBJ2-2	TGTGCCGGTGCAAGACGGGCTCGAGATTTGTCCGGGGAGCTGTTTTTT	CAGARRARDLSGELFF
TRBV7-3	NA	NA	TRBJ2-3	TGTGCCAGCAGCTTATCGCCAGGGGCCCCAGATACGCAGTATTTT	CASSLSPGAPDTQYF
TRBV4-1	few	NA	TRBJ1-1	TGCGCCAGCAGCCTGGCGGGAGGGACCACTGAAGCTTTCTTT	CASSLAGGTTEAFF
TRBV6-2/TRBV6-3	many	NA	TRBJ2-3	TGTGCCAGCAGTTACGGCGGGACTAGCACAGATACGCAGTATTTT	CASSYGGTSTDTQYF
TRBV4-2	NA	NA	TRBJ1-1	TGTGCCAGCAGCCAAGTCAACACTGAAGCTTTCTTT	CASSQVNTEAFF
TRBV7-3	NA	NA	TRBJ1-6	TGTGCCAGCAGCCCCGCGTTGTGTTTAGGGCTATGGTATTCACCCCTCCACTTT	CASSPALCLGLWYSPLHF